The present TCR beta chain was sequenced within a study of blood T cell repertoires in COVID-19. About the research overall: The origin of the acute and convalescent COVID-19 samples was the United States, Italy and Spain.

CDR1 and CDR2 (germline): MNHEY, SVGAGI. V shed 2 bases, J shed 9 bases, and the junction held 5 bases outside the gene matches. The CDR3 is 13 amino acids. Authors' processing steps: Reference gene primer amplification gave nucleated cell count estimates. Sequencing used immunoSEQ multiplex PCR; TCRdb keeps in-frame clones, though not all of them. The V and J calls and clone size were taken over from that table, and D and trimming were inferred from the DNA. Of under 95,000 clones in the sample, 80% to 95% are singletons; the top ten hold around 4%. Source material: peripheral blood. This sequence was found in a woman in her fifties or sixties in a cohort sampled during active COVID-19. J is TRBJ1-1 and V is TRBV6-5; 8 bases match TRBD1. In DNA form, the CDR3 reads TGTGCCAGCAGTTACCCCGGACAGGGCCAAGCTTTCTTT. Translated, it gives CASSYPGQGQAFF.